The rows below give T cell receptor beta chains drawn from one sample of a study of cytomegalovirus exposure and HLA in healthy donors. Data came from immunoSEQ multiplex PCR; TCRdb stores just in-frame clones and leaves some out. The data show 80,000 to 90,000 clones, 95% to 98% seen once. Material: PBMCs. These TCRs come from a man aged 18-30 years in good health and CMV-seronegative. Each CDR3 is given with its conserved first and last residue. The D gene is left open where the match is weak.

j_call v_call d_call cdr3_aa cdr3_nt
TRBJ2-1 TRBV28 NA CASSSPAREQFF TGTGCCAGCAGTTCCCCGGCGCGGGAGCAGTTCTTC
TRBJ2-1 TRBV6-6 NA CASSSGAYNEQFF TGTGCCAGCAGCTCTGGAGCTTACAATGAGCAGTTCTTC
TRBJ2-5 TRBV15 TRBD1 CATSGPGQGDGVEQYF TGTGCCACCAGCGGTCCGGGACAGGGGGACGGGGTGGAGCAGTACTTC
TRBJ1-2 TRBV4-2 NA CASSQPLTAYGYTF TGTGCCAGCAGCCAACCCCTCACAGCCTATGGCTACACCTTC
TRBJ2-1 TRBV7-4 TRBD2 CASSWGTSTPYNEQFF TGTGCCAGCAGCTGGGGGACTAGCACCCCCTACAATGAGCAGTTCTTC
TRBJ1-1 TRBV10-1 NA CASRAAHGNTEAFF TGCGCCAGCAGAGCGGCCCACGGGAACACTGAAGCTTTCTTT
TRBJ1-4 TRBV5-3 NA CARSLGGGTNEKLFF TGTGCCAGAAGCTTGGGTGGCGGAACTAATGAAAAACTGTTTTTT
TRBJ1-1 TRBV19 TRBD1 CASMGQMNTEAFF TGTGCCAGTATGGGACAGATGAACACTGAAGCTTTCTTT
TRBJ2-5 TRBV7-3 NA CASSLQGGQETQYF TGTGCCAGCAGCCTACAGGGTGGGCAAGAGACCCAGTACTTC
TRBJ1-1 TRBV9 TRBD1 CASSPRQGGTTEAFF TGTGCCAGCAGCCCAAGACAGGGGGGGACCACTGAAGCTTTCTTT